The 27 T cell receptor beta chains presented below share a single source sample, sequenced in a study of early T cells in non-severe SARS-CoV-2 infection. A single record per CDR3 protein comes from TCRdb applying MiXCR to the 5' RACE reads. The table shows 65,000 to 85,000 distinct CDR3 sequences, with under 14% occurring only once. The sample comprised whole blood. The receptors were gathered from an adult who was a healthcare worker with PCR-confirmed SARS-CoV-2 infection or an uninfected control (not recorded which).

This clonotype has ten or more counts. This chain links TRBV10-2 with TRBJ2-5; TRBD2 matches at 11 bases. Germline assignment: CDR1 WSHSY and CDR2 SAAADI. With V trimmed by 1 base and J by 0 bases, 1 base remained unmatched. This CDR3 has 16 residues. In DNA form, the CDR3 reads TGCGCCAGCAGTGAGTTAGCGGGGGGGGACCAAGAGACCCAGTACTTC. Translated: CASSELAGGDQETQYF.

There are a few counts of this clonotype. V gene TRBV12-3 or TRBV12-4 combines with J gene TRBJ2-2; 10 nucleotides agree with TRBD1. Germline trimming cut 6 bases from V and 6 bases from J; bases unmatched to any gene: 4. There are 14 residues in the CDR3. The CDR3 sequence is CASRSGTGAGELFF. Written as DNA, the CDR3 is TGTGCCAGCAGGTCCGGGACAGGGGCCGGGGAGCTGTTTTTT.

This chain links TRBV14 with TRBJ2-1, with TRBD2 matching 11 bases. The CDR3 runs to 17 residues. Germline loops: CDR1 SGHDN, CDR2 FVKESK. J was trimmed by 8 bases and V by 2 bases; bases with no gene match: 11. This chain's CDR3 is CASSQPSLAGGGHEQFF. The CDR3 coding sequence is TGTGCCAGCAGCCAACCTAGCCTAGCGGGAGGAGGTCATGAGCAGTTCTTC.

This clonotype was seen many times. The chain uses TRBV12-3 or TRBV12-4 and TRBJ2-1; 8 nucleotides match TRBD1. The CDR3 runs 14 residues. With V trimmed by 6 bases and J by 6 bases, 7 bases remained unmatched. The CDR3 nucleotides are TGTGCCAGCAGCAAGACAGGGGACGGCAATGAGCAGTTCTTC. Its protein product is CASSKTGDGNEQFF.

At least ten counts were recorded for this clonotype. The chain couples TRBV29-1 to TRBJ1-1; TRBD1 matches 7 bases. Germline CDR1 reads SQVTM; CDR2 reads ANQGSEA. CDR3 length equals 13 residues. After removal of 4 bases from V and 0 bases from J, the junction contained 2 bases not matched to a gene. The DNA for the CDR3 is TGCAGCGTTGTGGGACAGCTGAACACTGAAGCTTTCTTT. Translated, it gives CSVVGQLNTEAFF.

This clonotype has a count of ten or more. The chain is built from TRBV2 and TRBJ1-1, with TRBD1 as a possible D gene (5 bases). V lost 7 bases and J lost 10, with 16 bases in between. Germline V gene data show CDR1 as SNHLY and CDR2 as FYNNEI. The CDR3 contains 12 residues. The chain's CDR3 is CASNLGTLVAFF. For the CDR3, the DNA is TGTGCCAGCAACCTAGGGACCCTTGTAGCTTTCTTT.

This clonotype was recorded many times. This rearrangement joins TRBV18 to TRBJ2-1, with 8 bases identical to TRBD1. Unmatched junction bases numbered 10, after V lost 4 bases and J lost 8 bases. The germline gives CDR1 KGHSH, CDR2 LQKENI. This CDR3 comprises 15 residues. The CDR3, as DNA: TGTGCCAGCTCACGTCGACAGGGGAATAGCGATGAGCAGTTCTTC. Protein product: CASSRRQGNSDEQFF.

This clonotype was counted ten times or more. The chain joins TRBV6-2 or TRBV6-3 to TRBJ2-1, with a possible D match to TRBD1 (6 bases). CDR3 length: 14 amino acids. The V gene lost 7 bases and the J gene lost 10 bases, with 20 bases spanning the gap. From germline, CDR1 is MNHEY and CDR2 SVGEGT. The CDR3 nucleotides read TGTGCCAGCAACCCCGAGAACAGGGTCAGAGAGCAGTTCTTC. Translated: CASNPENRVREQFF.

J is TRBJ1-3 and V is TRBV28; TRBD1 matches at 9 bases. The junction had 5 bases not matched to a gene; V was cut back by 4 bases and J by 4 bases. CDR1 is MDHEN and CDR2 is SYDVKM in the germline V gene. The CDR3 loop spans 15 amino acids. The CDR3, as DNA: TGTGCCAGCAGTTCAATACAGGGGGCCGGAAACACCATATATTTT. Its translation: CASSSIQGAGNTIYF.

In its sample, this clonotype was seen many times. The J gene is TRBJ2-5, the V gene TRBV14; possible D gene TRBD2, 6 bases. The germline V gene has CDR1 SGHDN and CDR2 FVKESK. V lost 3 bases, J lost 5 bases, and 13 bases lay in between. This CDR3 is 14 amino acids long. CDR3 DNA: TGTGCCAGCAGCCATGAATTTGGAGGGGAGACCCAGTACTTC. Protein sequence: CASSHEFGGETQYF.

V is TRBV4-1 and J is TRBJ2-7; D may be TRBD1 or TRBD2 (6 bases each). The germline V gene encodes CDR1 MGHRA and CDR2 YSYEKL. The CDR3 length is 13 residues. V was pared by 6 bases and J by 3 bases, with 12 bases between. The CDR3 DNA reads as TGCGCCAGCAGAGGGGGACTGAACTACGAGCAGTACTTC. It translates to CASRGGLNYEQYF.

This clonotype was recorded at least ten times. The V and J genes are TRBV7-9 and TRBJ2-3, with D uncertain. V lost 5 bases, J lost 2 bases, and 8 bases lay in between. This CDR3 has 13 residues. Germline lookup yields CDR1 SEHNR and CDR2 FQNEAQ (reference sequence). The CDR3 DNA reads as TGTGCCAGCAGCACCGCGTACACAGATACGCAGTATTTT. This sequence encodes CASSTAYTDTQYF. Using reference TRBV7-9 and TRBJ2-3 for the parts outside the CDR3, the full variable domain is DTGVSQNPRHKITKRGQNVTFRCDPISEHNRLYWYRQTLGQGPEFLTYFQNEAQLEKSRLLSDRFSAERPKGSFSTLEIQRTEQGDSAMYLCASSTAYTDTQYFGPGTRLTVL.

This clonotype was detected many times. V gene TRBV7-9 combines with J gene TRBJ2-5, with 9 bases aligning to TRBD2. This CDR3 has 16 residues. The J segment lost 1 base and the V segment lost 5 bases, leaving 8 bases of the junction unmatched. Per germline, CDR1 SEHNR and CDR2 FQNEAQ (reference sequence). The DNA for the CDR3 is TGTGCCAGCAGCCCCTTAGCGGGAGTGATCCAAGAGACCCAGTACTTC. Translation gives CASSPLAGVIQETQYF.

This clonotype was seen ten or more times. The chain employs TRBV9 and TRBJ2-3; D is possibly TRBD1 (6 bases). There are 15 residues in the CDR3. Germline lookup yields CDR1 SGDLS and CDR2 YYNGEE. Trimming took 2 bases from V and 6 from J, leaving 16 bases between them. This CDR3 reads CASSVTGQFLDTQYF. Here the CDR3 DNA reads TGTGCCAGCAGCGTTACAGGACAGTTTCTTGATACGCAGTATTTT.

This clonotype was recorded many times. The gene calls are TRBV6-6 and TRBJ2-4; 9 positions match TRBD1. This CDR3 has 17 amino acids. Germline assignment: CDR1 MNHNY and CDR2 SVGAGI (reference sequence). Trimming cost V 2 bases and J 7 bases; bases outside gene matches: 12. The CDR3: CASSYTFTQGAGNIQYF. CDR3 sequence (DNA): TGTGCCAGCAGTTACACCTTCACACAGGGGGCGGGGAACATTCAGTACTTC.

The chain couples TRBV10-3 to TRBJ2-2; D uncertain. The CDR3 has 16 residues. The V gene's germline CDR1 is ENHRY and CDR2 SYGVKD. V was cut by 0 bases and J by 1 base, with 9 bases left in between. The CDR3 here is CAISESTTQNTGELFF. CDR3 in DNA: TGTGCCATCAGTGAGTCCACCACTCAGAACACCGGGGAGCTGTTTTTT.

This clonotype was counted at least ten times. The chain combines TRBV27 with TRBJ2-1; 10 bases agree with TRBD2. Germline V gene data show CDR1 as MNHEY and CDR2 as SMNVEV (reference sequence). V was clipped by 7 bases and J by 5 bases; unmatched bases: 5. The CDR3 spans 14 residues. DNA for the CDR3: TGTGCCAGCAAATGGACTAGCGGCAACAATGAGCAGTTCTTC. It translates to CASKWTSGNNEQFF.

This clonotype was observed at least ten times. The chain carries TRBV7-6 and TRBJ1-4, with 7 bases aligning to TRBD1. CDR1 is SGHVS and CDR2 is FNYEAQ in the germline V gene. The CDR3 covers 13 residues. The V segment lost 2 bases and the J segment 8 bases; nucleotides outside the gene matches: 2. The CDR3 region has the DNA TGTGCCAGCAGCTTAACAGGGGACGAAAAACTGTTTTTT. It codes for CASSLTGDEKLFF.

This clonotype was found many times. The genes are TRBV4-1 and TRBJ2-1; perhaps TRBD2 as D (5 bases). CDR3 length: 19 amino acids. Deletions cut 2 bases from V and 0 bases from J, with 20 bases between. Germline V gene lookup returns CDR1 MGHRA and CDR2 YSYEKL. The CDR3 region is CASSQPYARGKNSYNEQFF. CDR3 sequence (DNA): TGCGCCAGCAGCCAACCATATGCCCGAGGGAAGAACTCCTACAATGAGCAGTTCTTC.

This clonotype was recorded at least ten times. The chain couples TRBV7-2 to TRBJ2-7; a possible D gene is TRBD2 (5 bases). Trimming took off 1 base at V and 1 base at J, with 11 bases between the two ends. There are 15 residues in the CDR3. The germline CDR1 and CDR2 sequences are SGHTA and FQGNSA. This CDR3 reads CASSLVAGSSYEQYF. In DNA form, the CDR3 reads TGTGCCAGCAGCTTAGTCGCGGGTAGTTCCTACGAGCAGTACTTC.

This clonotype was detected many times. V usage is TRBV3-1 and J usage is TRBJ2-5; the D call may be TRBD1 or TRBD2 (5 bases each). Between the trimmed V and J ends, which lost 0 bases and 5 bases, there was a span of 16 bases. CDR1 and CDR2 from the germline V gene are LGHDT and YNNKEL (reference sequence). This CDR3 has 16 residues. As DNA, the CDR3 is TGTGCCAGCAGCCAAGAAGGGACCCTACGTCAGGAGACCCAGTACTTC. Translating gives CASSQEGTLRQETQYF.

The chain links TRBV29-1 to TRBJ2-3; 7 bases match TRBD1. The CDR3 loop spans 13 amino acids. Trimming removed 8 bases from V and 6 bases from J; junction bases left unmatched: 11. Germline values: CDR1 SQVTM, CDR2 ANQGSEA. The CDR3 is CSTAYGTVDTQYF. The CDR3 DNA is TGCAGCACAGCATACGGGACAGTTGATACGCAGTATTTT.

The CDR3 DNA is TGTGCCAGCTCACCAGAGCGGGCGGCAGATACGCAGTATTTT. Its translation is CASSPERAADTQYF. The rearrangement links TRBV18 to TRBJ2-3, with a tentative D call TRBD2 (6 bases). The CDR3 contains 14 residues. Germline values: CDR1 KGHSH, CDR2 LQKENI. V gave up 2 bases and J gave up 4 bases, with 10 bases separating them.

This clonotype was counted ten times or more. The rearrangement joins TRBV6-1 to TRBJ1-2, with D tentatively TRBD1 (5 bases). V lost 2 bases, J lost 0 bases, and 10 bases lay in between. CDR3 length equals 15 residues. Germline-derived CDR1 and CDR2 are MNHNS and SASEGT. As DNA, the CDR3 is TGTGCCAGCAGTGAAAAGGGGCAGACTAACTATGGCTACACCTTC. This gives the protein CASSEKGQTNYGYTF.

The rearrangement uses TRBV5-1 and TRBJ2-1; 8 bases are shared with TRBD1. CDR3 size: 15 residues. V dropped 2 bases and J dropped 3; count of bases not matched to a gene: 4. Germline V gives CDR1 SGHRS, CDR2 YFSETQ. This CDR3 is CASSFGQGNYNEQFF. The CDR3 nucleotides read TGCGCCAGCAGCTTTGGACAGGGTAACTACAATGAGCAGTTCTTC.

This clonotype was picked up many times. The rearrangement links TRBV12-3 or TRBV12-4 to TRBJ1-3; D is ambiguous. Deletions cut 3 bases from V and 7 bases from J, with 10 bases between. The CDR3 has 13 residues. The CDR3 loop is CASSFLRRNTIYF. DNA for the CDR3: TGTGCCAGCAGTTTTTTAAGAAGGAACACCATATATTTT.

This clonotype was found a few times. The rearrangement links TRBV29-1 to TRBJ2-5; no clear D. This CDR3 comprises 11 residues. V dropped 4 bases and J dropped 1 base, with 4 bases sitting between them. CDR1 and CDR2 (germline): SQVTM, ANQGSEA. The CDR3 reads CSVAAQETQYF. CDR3 sequence (DNA): TGCAGCGTTGCGGCCCAAGAGACCCAGTACTTC.